This paragraph reports one T cell receptor (beta chain). Its target is unknown. The sample comes from a study of Tregs in tolerant kidney transplant recipients. Study observations and caveats: Biological reproducibility was not directly addressed, but technical replication error appeared minimal. Tregs expanded with activated donor B cells seemed most donor-specific. Findings come from small patient numbers and require larger validation.

Germline assignment: CDR1 SGHTA and CDR2 FQGTGA. V was cut by 5 bases and J by 7 bases, with 11 bases left in between. This CDR3 spans 12 amino acids. The method was immunoSEQ multiplex PCR; TCRdb's version includes in-frame clones alone and lacks a portion of them. The sample lists some 55,000 clones; around 83% were seen once. Source material: CD4+ T cells from blood. The clonotype was recovered from a human donor in good health. The chain joins TRBV7-3 to TRBJ1-1; TRBD1 is a possible D gene (5 bases). As DNA, the CDR3 is TGTGCCAGCAGCGAGGGGCTAGGTGAAGCTTTCTTT. Encoded protein: CASSEGLGEAFF.